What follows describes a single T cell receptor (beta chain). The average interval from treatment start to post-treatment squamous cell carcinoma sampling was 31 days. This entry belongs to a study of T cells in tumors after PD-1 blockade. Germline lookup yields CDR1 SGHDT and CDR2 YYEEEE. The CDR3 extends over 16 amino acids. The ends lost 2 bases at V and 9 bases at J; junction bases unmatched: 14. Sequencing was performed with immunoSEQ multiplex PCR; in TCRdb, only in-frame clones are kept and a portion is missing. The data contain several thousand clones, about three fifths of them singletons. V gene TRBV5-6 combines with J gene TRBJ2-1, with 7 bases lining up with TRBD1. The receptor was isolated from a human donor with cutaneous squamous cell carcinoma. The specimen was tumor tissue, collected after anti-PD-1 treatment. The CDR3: CASSFYVTGDRREQFF. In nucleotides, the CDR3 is TGTGCCAGCAGCTTTTATGTCACAGGGGATAGACGTGAGCAGTTCTTC. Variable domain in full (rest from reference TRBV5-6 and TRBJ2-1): DAGVTQSPTHLIKTRGQQVTLRCSPKSGHDTVSWYQQALGQGPQFIFQYYEEEERQRGNFPDRFSGHQFPNYSSELNVNALLLGDSALYLCASSFYVTGDRREQFFGPGTRLTVL.